The 22 T cell receptor beta chains given below trace back to one sample, sequenced in a study of blood T cell repertoires in COVID-19. Here immunoSEQ multiplex PCR was the method, and the copy in TCRdb shows in-frame clones only, minus some. This sample has about 70,000 clones, with roughly 80% found just once. The sequenced material came from peripheral blood. Source of these receptors: a man between 65 and 80 years old who had recovered from COVID-19.

V and J are TRBV7-2 and TRBJ2-3, with D unresolved. V lost 4 bases to trimming and J lost 4 bases, with 12 bases between them. The V gene's germline CDR1 is SGHTA and CDR2 FQGNSA. This CDR3 has 14 residues. This chain's CDR3 is CASSSLGVADTQYF. CDR3 DNA sequence: TGTGCCAGCAGCTCCCTGGGCGTCGCAGATACGCAGTATTTT.

The V call is TRBV7-8, the J call TRBJ2-3; D is possibly TRBD1 (6 bases). Deletions cut 0 bases from V and 9 bases from J, with 13 bases between. Germline CDR1 SGHVS, CDR2 FQNEAQ. This CDR3 comprises 14 residues. CDR3 DNA sequence: TGTGCCAGCAGCTTAGCGTCCGGACAGAGGACGCAGTATTTT. It translates to CASSLASGQRTQYF.

This clone was found a few times. V is TRBV5-1 and J is TRBJ1-4; D possibly corresponds to TRBD1 (5 bases). The ends were cut back, 0 bases at V and 0 bases at J, with 9 bases in the middle. The CDR3 spans 16 residues. Germline lookup yields CDR1 SGHRS and CDR2 YFSETQ. In DNA, the CDR3 is TGCGCCAGCAGCTTGGGGGGCAGTTCAACTAATGAAAAACTGTTTTTT. This codes for CASSLGGSSTNEKLFF.

This chain joins TRBV30 and TRBJ1-4; 7 bases line up with TRBD1. CDR1 and CDR2 (germline): GTSNPN, SVGIG (reference sequence). The CDR3 covers 15 residues. With V trimmed by 0 bases and J by 4 bases, 5 bases remained unmatched. CDR3 in DNA: TGTGCCTGGAGTGTCATGACAGGGATTAATGAAAAACTGTTTTTT. Translation gives CAWSVMTGINEKLFF.

V gene TRBV5-1 combines with J gene TRBJ2-2, with D perhaps TRBD2 (5 bases). V lost 2 bases and J 0 bases, leaving 5 bases between the germline ends. Germline CDR1 SGHRS, CDR2 YFSETQ. The CDR3 consists of 14 residues. Here the CDR3 reads CASSFGANTGELFF. DNA of the CDR3: TGCGCCAGCAGCTTCGGGGCGAACACCGGGGAGCTGTTTTTT. Based on the CDR3 plus reference TRBV5-1 and TRBJ2-2, the full variable domain is KAGVTQTPRYLIKTRGQQVTLSCSPISGHRSVSWYQQTPGQGLQFLFEYFSETQRNKGNFPGRFSGRQFSNSRSEMNVSTLELGDSALYLCASSFGANTGELFFGEGSRLTVL.

This chain connects TRBV18 to TRBJ2-7, with 15 bases lining up with TRBD2. CDR1 and CDR2 (germline): KGHSH, LQKENI. The CDR3 consists of 15 residues. The V gene end was trimmed by 3 bases and the J gene end by 4 bases; junction bases not matched to a gene: 1. CDR3 coding DNA: TGTGCCAGCTCACCGGGACTAGCGGGAGGTTACGAGCAGTACTTC. Translated: CASSPGLAGGYEQYF.

The V call is TRBV29-1, the J call TRBJ1-2; D remains unclear. The CDR3 is made up of 11 amino acids. V was cut by 8 bases and J by 4 bases, with 11 bases left in between. Germline V gives CDR1 SQVTM, CDR2 ANQGSEA. Here the CDR3 reads CSFTSSYGYTF. Written as DNA, the CDR3 is TGCAGCTTCACTTCTAGCTATGGCTACACCTTC. Full variable domain (outside the CDR3, taken from reference TRBV29-1 and TRBJ1-2): SAVISQKPSRDICQRGTSLTIQCQVDSQVTMMFWYRQQPGQSLTLIATANQGSEATYESGFVIDKFPISRPNLTFSTLTVSNMSPEDSSIYLCSFTSSYGYTFGSGTRLTVV.

This chain connects TRBV28 to TRBJ2-7, with TRBD2 matching 7 bases. CDR3 length equals 13 residues. Germline loops: CDR1 MDHEN, CDR2 SYDVKM. V shed 7 bases, J shed 5 bases, and the junction held 8 bases outside the gene matches. CDR3 nucleotide sequence: TGTGCCAGCATAAGCGGGGAACGGCACGAGCAGTACTTC. Translated, it gives CASISGERHEQYF.

This chain joins TRBV7-2 and TRBJ2-3; 7 nucleotides line up with TRBD2. V lost 1 base and J lost 6; bases outside the gene matches: 4. Germline-derived CDR1 and CDR2 are SGHTA and FQGNSA. The CDR3 is made up of 14 amino acids. CDR3 loop: CASSLEWGGDTQYF. CDR3 nucleotides: TGTGCCAGCAGCTTAGAGTGGGGGGGGGATACGCAGTATTTT.

As for this clone: The sample holds other DNA sequences that translate to the same CDR3. The rearrangement links TRBV30 to TRBJ1-1, with no clear D. V was cut by 0 bases and J by 1 base, with 6 bases left in between. Germline assignment: CDR1 GTSNPN and CDR2 SVGIG (reference sequence). The CDR3 runs to 13 residues. This CDR3 reads CAWSVQENTEAFF. The CDR3 nucleotides read TGTGCCTGGAGTGTGCAGGAGAACACTGAAGCTTTCTTT.

The chain couples TRBV28 to TRBJ1-1; tentative D call: TRBD1 (5 bases). V was cut by 3 bases and J by 7 bases, with 9 bases left in between. Looked up from germline, CDR1 is MDHEN and CDR2 is SYDVKM. The CDR3 loop spans 12 amino acids. The CDR3 nucleotides are TGTGCCAGCAGTTTCCGGGGGTATGAAGCTTTCTTT. Protein sequence: CASSFRGYEAFF.

The chain employs TRBV5-1 and TRBJ2-3; no clear D gene. The CDR3 has 16 amino acids. V dropped 0 bases and J dropped 2 bases, with 13 bases sitting between them. The germline V gene encodes CDR1 SGHRS and CDR2 YFSETQ. In DNA form, the CDR3 reads TGCGCCAGCAGCTTGGTATGGGCGAGAAACACAGATACGCAGTATTTT. Translating gives CASSLVWARNTDTQYF.

The rearrangement links TRBV18 to TRBJ1-1, with D possibly TRBD1 on 5 matching bases. CDR1 KGHSH and CDR2 LQKENI come from the germline V gene. The CDR3 is 14 amino acids. V was pared by 3 bases and J by 3 bases, with 11 bases between. The CDR3 bases are TGTGCCAGCTCACCTGCAGGGAAGGACACTGAAGCTTTCTTT. Its protein is CASSPAGKDTEAFF. Using reference TRBV18 and TRBJ1-1 for the parts outside the CDR3, the full variable domain is NAGVMQNPRHLVRRRGQEARLRCSPMKGHSHVYWYRQLPEEGLKFMVYLQKENIIDESGMPKERFSAEFPKEGPSILRIQQVVRGDSAAYFCASSPAGKDTEAFFGQGTRLTVV.

The J gene is TRBJ1-2, the V gene TRBV29-1, with D possibly matching TRBD1 (5 bases). Germline V gives CDR1 SQVTM, CDR2 ANQGSEA. There are 12 residues in the CDR3. The V gene lost 7 bases and the J gene lost 4 bases, with 13 bases spanning the gap. CDR3 sequence (DNA): TGCAGCGGGGAAACAGGCTCCTATGGCTACACCTTC. Amino acid sequence: CSGETGSYGYTF.

J is TRBJ2-5 and V is TRBV29-1; 7 bases line up with TRBD2. The CDR3 is 13 residues long. V lost 4 bases and J lost 5; bases outside the gene matches: 7. Germline-derived CDR1 and CDR2 are SQVTM and ANQGSEA. CDR3 bases: TGCAGCGTTGGCGGGGGAGCTGGGGAGACCCAGTACTTC. Protein sequence: CSVGGGAGETQYF.

The rearrangement uses TRBV14 and TRBJ2-5; 9 bases fit TRBD1. Trimming took 5 bases from V and 1 from J; bases not matched to a gene: 8. CDR3 length: 16 residues. CDR1 is SGHDN, CDR2 FVKESK, per germline. CDR3 DNA sequence: TGTGCCAGCAGCTATGACAGGGGGAATGTCCAAGAGACCCAGTACTTC. It codes for CASSYDRGNVQETQYF.

CDR3 amino acids: CASSGASGVIGELFF. The CDR3 nucleotides read TGCGCCAGCAGTGGAGCTAGCGGGGTCATCGGGGAGCTGTTTTTT. The J gene is TRBJ2-2, the V gene TRBV10-2, with 9 bases lining up with TRBD2. V shed 4 bases and J 7 bases; nucleotides not matched to a gene: 7. Germline lookup yields CDR1 WSHSY and CDR2 SAAADI. The CDR3 consists of 15 residues.

V usage is TRBV5-4 and J usage is TRBJ2-3; TRBD1 is a possible D gene (6 bases). The germline CDR1 and CDR2 sequences are SGHNT and YYREEE (reference sequence). V was shortened by 4 bases and J by 1 base, with 16 bases between the two germline ends. The CDR3 length is 16 residues. The CDR3 nucleotides are TGTGCCAGCAGCACACAGGGATCCAGGGGCACAGATACGCAGTATTTT. Its translation is CASSTQGSRGTDTQYF.

The chain carries TRBV28 and TRBJ1-4, with D maybe TRBD1 (5 bases). Trimming took off 3 bases at V and 5 bases at J, with 10 bases between the two ends. This CDR3 has 14 residues. The V gene's germline CDR1 is MDHEN and CDR2 SYDVKM. The CDR3 DNA is TGTGCCAGCAGTTTCGGCGGGGGGAATGAAAAACTGTTTTTT. Translation: CASSFGGGNEKLFF.

The genes are TRBV9 and TRBJ2-1, with 9 bases identical to TRBD1. Germline V gene sequence: CDR1 SGDLS, CDR2 YYNGEE. This CDR3 contains 16 residues. The V segment lost 4 bases and the J segment 8 bases; nucleotides outside the gene matches: 13. The CDR3 protein is CASSPPGTGRYDEQFF. As DNA, the CDR3 is TGTGCCAGCAGCCCACCCGGGACAGGGCGCTATGATGAGCAGTTCTTC.

Only one count was recorded for this clone. The chain recombines TRBV12-3 or TRBV12-4 with TRBJ1-2, with D tentatively TRBD1 (5 bases). CDR3 length: 12 residues. V lost 4 bases, J lost 2 bases, and 5 bases lay in between. The CDR3 sequence is CASSSGNYGYTF. The CDR3 DNA is TGTGCCAGCAGTTCAGGGAACTATGGCTACACCTTC.

V and J are TRBV4-3 and TRBJ1-2; 8 nucleotides agree with TRBD1. Per germline, CDR1 LGHNA and CDR2 YSLEER. The CDR3 extends over 16 amino acids. Germline trimming cut 0 bases from V and 8 bases from J; bases unmatched to any gene: 11. The CDR3: CASSQEIRQGARGYTF. In nucleotides, the CDR3 is TGCGCCAGCAGCCAAGAAATTCGGCAGGGGGCTCGGGGCTACACCTTC.